A single sample is the source of the 2 T cell receptor beta chains below, sequenced in a study of technical replicates of blood from several donors. Method: immunoSEQ multiplex PCR; TCRdb's copy keeps in-frame clones and lacks some. The sample lists 60,000 to 80,000 clones, more than 75% seen once, with approximately 4.9% in the top ten. Source material: PBMCs. The receptors derive from a human donor in good health. Some clones in this sample may be carry-over from other donors' samples.

The chain has TRBV19 and TRBJ2-7, with 9 nucleotides matching TRBD1. The CDR3 totals 14 residues. Germline V gene sequence: CDR1 LNHDA, CDR2 SQIVND (reference sequence). Trimming removed 3 bases from V and 5 bases from J; junction bases left unmatched: 5. CDR3 sequence: CASSMTGQGHEQYF. DNA of the CDR3: TGTGCCAGTAGTATGACGGGACAGGGCCACGAGCAGTACTTC.

The V call is TRBV18, the J call TRBJ2-7; TRBD2 matches 10 bases. Looked up from germline, CDR1 is KGHSH and CDR2 is LQKENI. The V gene end was trimmed by 3 bases and the J gene end by 7 bases; junction bases not matched to a gene: 9. The CDR3 has 15 residues. CDR3 coding DNA: TGTGCCAGCTCACCCTCACTAGCGGGGATTTTAGAGCAGTACTTC. Its protein product is CASSPSLAGILEQYF.